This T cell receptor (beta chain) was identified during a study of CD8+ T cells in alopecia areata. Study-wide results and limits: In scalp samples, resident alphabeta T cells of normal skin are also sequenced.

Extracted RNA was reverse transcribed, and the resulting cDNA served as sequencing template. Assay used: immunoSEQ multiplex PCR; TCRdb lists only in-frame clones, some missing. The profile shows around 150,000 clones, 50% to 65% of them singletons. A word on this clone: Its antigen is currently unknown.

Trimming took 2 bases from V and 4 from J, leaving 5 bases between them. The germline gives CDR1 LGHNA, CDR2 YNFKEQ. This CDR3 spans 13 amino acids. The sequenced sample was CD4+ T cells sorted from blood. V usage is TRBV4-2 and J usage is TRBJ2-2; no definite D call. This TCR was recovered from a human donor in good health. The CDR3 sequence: CASSQTGTGELFF. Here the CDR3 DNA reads TGTGCCAGCAGCCAAACGGGCACCGGGGAGCTGTTTTTT.